This TCR beta chain emerged from a study of cytomegalovirus exposure and HLA in healthy donors. Both 60 Vbeta primers and 13 Jbeta primers went into the PCR. The repertoire was sequenced with immunoSEQ multiplex PCR; TCRdb's copy has only in-frame clones and lacks some. This table has approximately 120,000 clones, more than 60% appearing once. The V gene's germline CDR1 is SQVTM and CDR2 ANQGSEA. Germline trimming cut 4 bases from V and 1 base from J; bases unmatched to any gene: 9. The CDR3 sequence is 16 residues long. The rearrangement joins TRBV29-1 to TRBJ2-2, with 7 bases matching TRBD2. Sample: PBMCs. This TCR was sampled from a woman between 45 and 60 years old in good health and CMV-seropositive. The CDR3 region is CSVGSGVGKNTGELFF. The CDR3 nucleotides are TGCAGCGTTGGGAGCGGGGTAGGGAAGAACACCGGGGAGCTGTTTTTT.